This TCR beta chain was captured in a study of blood T cells in healthy people across ages. Alongside a J-beta primer mix, a sample-barcoded 5' primer served in a second PCR lasting roughly 7 to 11 cycles. TCRdb reprocessed the 5' RACE reads with MiXCR, giving one entry per CDR3 protein. This sample carries fewer than 2,000,000 distinct CDR3 sequences, about 31% of them seen once, and the ten largest clones take around 11%. CDR1 SQVTM and CDR2 ANQGSEA come from the germline V gene. V was cut by 5 bases and J by 0 bases, with 7 bases left in between. The CDR3 consists of 12 residues. The material sequenced was blood. The J gene is TRBJ1-2, the V gene TRBV29-1; D unclear. This TCR came from a woman in her twenties or thirties in good health. The CDR3 region is CSVQTPNYGYTF. In DNA, the CDR3 is TGCAGCGTTCAAACCCCTAACTATGGCTACACCTTC. Drawing the rest from reference TRBV29-1 and TRBJ1-2, the complete variable domain is SAVISQKPSRDICQRGTSLTIQCQVDSQVTMMFWYRQQPGQSLTLIATANQGSEATYESGFVIDKFPISRPNLTFSTLTVSNMSPEDSSIYLCSVQTPNYGYTFGSGTRLTVV.